This T cell receptor (beta chain) was found in a study of cytomegalovirus exposure and HLA in healthy donors. For the study at large: As an earlier analysis found, some 180 million T cells yielded about 100 million unique TCR beta sequences.

Researchers ran the PCR with 60 Vbeta and 13 Jbeta primers. This table comes from immunoSEQ multiplex PCR, and its TCRdb copy is limited to in-frame clones, with some not included. The sample includes more than 95,000 clones, 78% of them seen just once. Whole-study findings and limits: HLA alleles showed associations with around 15,000 TCR beta sequences in a later analysis, at a 0.05 false discovery rate.

Unmatched junction bases numbered 4, after V lost 2 bases and J lost 1 base. In germline, CDR1 is SEHNR, CDR2 FQNEAQ (reference sequence). The CDR3 length is 16 residues. About this clone itself: Its antigen is not identified.

This chain connects TRBV7-9 to TRBJ2-2, with 7 nucleotides matching TRBD2. The sequence came from a man aged 25-40 years in good health and CMV-seronegative. The sequenced sample was PBMCs. The CDR3 here is CASSLPSGMNTGELFF. The DNA of the CDR3 is TGTGCCAGCAGCTTACCCAGCGGGATGAACACCGGGGAGCTGTTTTTT.